Below are 32 T cell receptor beta chains sequenced from a single sample in a study of Ad26.COV2.S vaccination and SARS-CoV-2 variants. The assay was immunoSEQ multiplex PCR, and TCRdb's table has in-frame clones only and misses some. The data hold 350,000 to 450,000 clones, with roughly 81% observed a single time. Treatment reported: some 19 received Ad26.COV2.S at low or high dose, single or two shots; 5 received placebo; per-sample allocation not given. Each sample was drawn 63 days after the first injection (of vaccine or placebo). The sample was peripheral blood, taken in a trial of Ad26.COV2.S vaccine versus placebo. These receptors were obtained from a person between 18 and 59 years old who received the Ad26.COV2.S COVID-19 vaccine or a placebo.

The rearrangement links TRBV28 to TRBJ1-5; tentatively, D is TRBD1 (5 bases). Germline CDR1 and CDR2: MDHEN and SYDVKM. V lost 3 bases and J lost 3, with 15 bases in between. The CDR3 extends over 16 amino acids. The CDR3 coding sequence is TGTGCCAGCAGTTTCAGGGATGCTTTACTCAATCAGCCCCAGCATTTT. Translated, it gives CASSFRDALLNQPQHF.

This clone has a handful of counts. The V and J genes are TRBV6-6 and TRBJ1-5, with D unclear. The CDR3 consists of 15 residues. Germline CDR1 reads MNHNY; CDR2 reads SVGAGI (reference sequence). V gave up 7 bases and J gave up 4 bases, with 17 bases separating them. The CDR3 here is CASTLRRRANQPQHF. CDR3 coding DNA: TGTGCCAGCACCTTACGCCGACGGGCTAATCAGCCCCAGCATTTT.

The DNA for the CDR3 is TGTGCCAGTGGACAGGGGGTGATGTACGAGCAGTACTTC. Encoded protein: CASGQGVMYEQYF. V usage is TRBV19 and J usage is TRBJ2-7, with 10 positions matching TRBD1. The germline CDR1 and CDR2 sequences are LNHDA and SQIVND (reference sequence). The junction had 5 bases not matched to a gene; V was cut back by 8 bases and J by 4 bases. The CDR3 runs 13 residues.

The rearrangement links TRBV19 to TRBJ1-2; the match to TRBD1 covers 7 bases. The V and J ends lost 3 bases and 0 bases, in that order; junction bases with no gene match: 7. This CDR3 is 16 amino acids long. Germline CDR1 LNHDA, CDR2 SQIVND (reference sequence). The CDR3 DNA sequence: TGTGCCAGTAGTATGGTTCGGACAGGCGCTAACTATGGCTACACCTTC. Translation: CASSMVRTGANYGYTF.

The chain employs TRBV30 and TRBJ2-7, with D maybe TRBD1 (5 bases). Trimming took 0 bases from V and 0 from J, leaving 12 bases between them. Germline V CDR1 and CDR2: GTSNPN, SVGIG (reference sequence). This CDR3 has 15 residues. The CDR3 sequence is CAWSVQDKSSYEQYF. CDR3 in DNA: TGTGCCTGGAGTGTACAGGACAAGAGCTCCTACGAGCAGTACTTC.

The chain uses TRBV7-2 and TRBJ2-3; 10 nucleotides line up with TRBD2. The ends lost 5 bases at V and 4 bases at J; junction bases unmatched: 6. The CDR3 consists of 15 residues. Germline V lookup: CDR1 SGHTA, CDR2 FQGNSA. CDR3 in amino acids: CASSPSGGVADTQYF. DNA of the CDR3: TGTGCCAGCAGCCCCAGCGGGGGGGTGGCAGATACGCAGTATTTT.

This clone was counted a single time. J is TRBJ2-5 and V is TRBV9; 7 nucleotides match TRBD1. V was clipped by 1 base and J by 3 bases; unmatched bases: 6. The CDR3 loop spans 15 amino acids. Germline-derived CDR1 and CDR2 are SGDLS and YYNGEE. The CDR3, as DNA: TGTGCCAGCAGCGTAAGACAGGGCCCTGAAGAGACCCAGTACTTC. Translated, it gives CASSVRQGPEETQYF.

Concerning this clone itself: The junction differs from germline at one of its ends, possibly a read error. The chain combines TRBV7-7 with TRBJ2-1, with 7 bases matching TRBD1. The germline gives CDR1 SSHAT, CDR2 FNYEAQ (reference sequence). The length of the CDR3 is 17 residues. DNA for the CDR3: TGTGCTAGCAGCCCCGTAGAGGACAGGAGCTCCTACAATGAGCAGTTCTTC. This gives the protein CASSPVEDRSSYNEQFF.

Only a few counts were recorded for this clone. This chain connects TRBV3-1 (or the pseudogene TRBV3-2) to TRBJ2-5; 7 bases agree with TRBD2. This CDR3 is built from 15 residues. V lost 5 bases, J lost 5 bases, and 11 bases stayed unmatched. Germline V lookup: CDR1 LGHDT, CDR2 YNNKEL (reference sequence). CDR3 coding DNA: TGTGCCAGCAGCTCCGGACTAGGGTGGTCGGAGACCCAGTACTTC. Residues: CASSSGLGWSETQYF.

The chain carries TRBV27 and TRBJ2-7; tentatively, D is TRBD1 (6 bases). V was pared by 8 bases and J by 2 bases, with 13 bases between. CDR3 size: 13 residues. Germline values: CDR1 MNHEY, CDR2 SMNVEV (reference sequence). CDR3 residues: CASHRADPYEQYF. CDR3 DNA sequence: TGTGCCAGCCACAGGGCAGACCCCTACGAGCAGTACTTC.

The chain employs TRBV4-1 and TRBJ2-2, with 13 bases that match TRBD2. This CDR3 comprises 17 residues. Germline assignment: CDR1 MGHRA and CDR2 YSYEKL. J gave up 5 bases and V 1 base, and 4 bases lay outside the gene matches. The CDR3 spells CASSQARLAGGTGELFF. CDR3 DNA: TGCGCCAGCAGCCAAGCTAGACTAGCGGGAGGAACCGGGGAGCTGTTTTTT.

The DNA of the CDR3 is TGTGCCGGGGGGAGGGGTTCCTACGAGCAGTACTTC. This sequence encodes CAGGRGSYEQYF. The J gene is TRBJ2-7, the V gene TRBV6-5, with TRBD2 identical over 7 bases. Unmatched junction bases numbered 5, after V lost 11 bases and J lost 1 base. Germline V gene lookup returns CDR1 MNHEY and CDR2 SVGAGI. CDR3 length equals 12 residues.

The table lists this clone with a count of one. J is TRBJ2-1 and V is TRBV7-9; the match to TRBD1 covers 9 bases. V shed 4 bases, J shed 10 bases, and the junction held 11 bases outside the gene matches. This CDR3 contains 15 residues. Per germline, CDR1 SEHNR and CDR2 FQNEAQ (reference sequence). The CDR3 loop reads CASSYASTGGEEQFF. The CDR3, as DNA: TGTGCCAGCAGCTACGCCTCGACAGGGGGAGAGGAGCAGTTCTTC.

The chain recombines TRBV5-6 with TRBJ1-2, with 7 positions matching TRBD1. With 2 bases clipped from V and 7 bases from J, the junction kept 5 bases outside the gene matches. CDR1 and CDR2 from the germline V gene are SGHDT and YYEEEE. This CDR3 is built from 13 residues. The CDR3 sequence: CASSLRQGGGYTF. The DNA for the CDR3 is TGTGCCAGCAGCTTAAGACAGGGAGGTGGCTACACCTTC.

In this sample, this clone turned up once. The chain links TRBV6-2 or TRBV6-3 to TRBJ1-6; 7 nucleotides match TRBD1. Germline CDR1 and CDR2: MNHEY and SVGEGT. This CDR3 comprises 16 residues. The junction had 12 bases not matched to a gene; V was cut back by 6 bases and J by 7 bases. CDR3 residues: CASSRDSPQINSPLHF. The DNA of the CDR3 is TGTGCCAGCAGCCGGGACAGCCCTCAGATCAATTCACCCCTCCACTTT.

This clone came up once. The genes are TRBV30 and TRBJ1-1; D unresolved. The V gene's germline CDR1 is GTSNPN and CDR2 SVGIG (reference sequence). V gave up 3 bases and J gave up 0 bases, with 8 bases separating them. This CDR3 comprises 13 residues. The CDR3 nucleotides read TGTGCCTGGAGGACACAAATGAACACTGAAGCTTTCTTT. Translation: CAWRTQMNTEAFF. Variable domain in full (rest from reference TRBV30 and TRBJ1-1): SQTIHQWPATLVQPVGSPLSLECTVEGTSNPNLYWYRQAAGRGLQLLFYSVGIGQISSEVPQNLSASRPQDRQFILSSKKLLLSDSGFYLCAWRTQMNTEAFFGQGTRLTVV.

This chain joins TRBV4-3 and TRBJ2-3, with 9 bases lining up with TRBD2. Germline CDR1 is LGHNA and CDR2 is YSLEER. Trimming removed 0 bases from V and 4 bases from J; junction bases left unmatched: 5. CDR3 size: 16 residues. The CDR3 nucleotides are TGCGCCAGCAGCCAAGATTGGCGGGAGGGCGCAGATACGCAGTATTTT. Translated: CASSQDWREGADTQYF.

This chain uses TRBV2 with TRBJ2-1, with 13 bases matching TRBD2. In germline, CDR1 is SNHLY, CDR2 FYNNEI. V was clipped by 6 bases and J by 10 bases; unmatched bases: 15. The CDR3 runs to 17 residues. DNA of the CDR3: TGTGCCAGCAGGTCCGGGACTAGCGGGACCGGGTTGAACGAGCAGTTCTTC. Protein sequence: CASRSGTSGTGLNEQFF. Drawing the rest from reference TRBV2 and TRBJ2-1, the complete variable domain is EPEVTQTPSHQVTQMGQEVILRCVPISNHLYFYWYRQILGQKVEFLVSFYNNEISEKSEIFDDQFSVERPDGSNFTLKIRSTKLEDSAMYFCASRSGTSGTGLNEQFFGPGTRLTVL.

This chain links TRBV5-1 with TRBJ2-7; D is possibly TRBD1 or TRBD2 (5 bases each). Germline loops: CDR1 SGHRS, CDR2 YFSETQ. V was trimmed by 1 base and J by 5 bases, leaving 13 bases between them. CDR3 length: 14 amino acids. The CDR3 protein is CASSLSPGTHEQYF. DNA for the CDR3: TGCGCCAGCAGCTTGTCCCCAGGGACCCACGAGCAGTACTTC.

This chain links TRBV6-5 with TRBJ1-5, with D possibly TRBD1 on 6 matching bases. Trimming pared 3 bases from V and 9 bases from J, leaving 15 bases between. The CDR3 covers 14 residues. The germline V gene encodes CDR1 MNHEY and CDR2 SVGAGI. In DNA form, the CDR3 reads TGTGCCAGCAGTTATGGGGGCCCTGTAGGGCCCCAGCATTTT. It codes for CASSYGGPVGPQHF.

This chain joins TRBV5-1 and TRBJ1-6; weak D call: TRBD1 (5 bases). This CDR3 is built from 14 residues. Germline V gene sequence: CDR1 SGHRS, CDR2 YFSETQ. V shed 0 bases and J shed 7 bases, with 8 bases lying between them. The CDR3 spells CASSLAGTNSPLHF. The CDR3 DNA is TGCGCCAGCAGCTTGGCCGGGACGAATTCACCCCTCCACTTT.

The chain carries TRBV7-2 and TRBJ1-2; perhaps TRBD1 as D (6 bases). CDR1 is SGHTA and CDR2 is FQGNSA in the germline V gene. CDR3 length equals 14 residues. V was cut by 3 bases and J by 6 bases, with 14 bases left in between. The CDR3 sequence is CASSLRGGRDGYTF. As DNA, the CDR3 is TGTGCCAGCAGCTTGCGCGGGGGGCGTGATGGCTACACCTTC.

The chain uses TRBV12-5 and TRBJ1-5; 7 bases fit TRBD1. CDR1 and CDR2 from the germline V gene are LGHNT and FRNRAP. The V and J ends lost 1 base and 4 bases, in that order; junction bases with no gene match: 4. This CDR3 spans 15 amino acids. CDR3: CASGLGDSNNQPQHF. The CDR3 DNA follows: TGTGCTAGTGGTTTGGGGGACAGTAATAATCAGCCCCAGCATTTT.

The chain uses TRBV3-1 (or the pseudogene TRBV3-2) and TRBJ2-7; D remains unclear. V was shortened by 3 bases and J by 4 bases, with 19 bases between the two germline ends. CDR1 is LGHDT, CDR2 YNNKEL, per germline (reference sequence). The CDR3 is made up of 16 amino acids. CDR3 protein: CASSQGSLFFHYEQYF. DNA for the CDR3: TGTGCCAGCAGCCAGGGCTCGCTTTTTTTCCATTACGAGCAGTACTTC.

J is TRBJ2-1 and V is TRBV7-2; D ambiguous. Germline CDR1 is SGHTA and CDR2 is FQGNSA. The CDR3 sequence is 14 residues long. Trimming stripped 4 bases from V and 7 bases from J, with 14 bases between. CDR3 protein: CASSSSSPRNEQFF. The DNA of the CDR3 is TGTGCCAGCAGCTCCTCCAGTCCCCGTAATGAGCAGTTCTTC.

The gene calls are TRBV2 and TRBJ2-5; 8 nucleotides line up with TRBD1. J was trimmed by 2 bases and V by 7 bases; bases with no gene match: 3. CDR3 length: 13 amino acids. Looked up from germline, CDR1 is SNHLY and CDR2 is FYNNEI. CDR3 coding DNA: TGTGCCAGCACAGGACAGGGACAAGAGACCCAGTACTTC. Translated, it gives CASTGQGQETQYF.

This clone has just a few counts. The chain has TRBV3-1 (or the pseudogene TRBV3-2) and TRBJ2-2; D remains unclear. The germline V and J ends were trimmed by 2 bases and 0 bases, with 4 bases remaining between them. The CDR3 covers 14 residues. Germline CDR1 reads LGHDT; CDR2 reads YNNKEL (reference sequence). CDR3: CASSQRPNTGELFF. CDR3 nucleotides: TGTGCCAGCAGCCAAAGACCGAACACCGGGGAGCTGTTTTTT.

The chain uses TRBV7-2 and TRBJ2-1, with D uncertain. Germline assignment: CDR1 SGHTA and CDR2 FQGNSA. With 5 bases removed from V and 10 bases from J, the gap between germline ends came to 15 bases. The CDR3 is made up of 13 amino acids. The CDR3 sequence: CASSTDSRIEQFF. In nucleotides, the CDR3 is TGTGCCAGCAGCACCGATAGCAGAATCGAGCAGTTCTTC.

The chain has TRBV2 and TRBJ1-5, with D possibly matching TRBD1 (5 bases). Per the germline V gene, CDR1 is SNHLY and CDR2 is FYNNEI. Trimming removed 8 bases from V and 2 bases from J, with 34 bases in between. The CDR3 is 21 amino acids. CDR3 protein: CASSQYPSAVGRRYRNQPQHF. The DNA for the CDR3 is TGTGCCAGCTCCCAGTACCCCTCTGCTGTGGGGCGCAGGTATCGCAATCAGCCCCAGCATTTT.

The J gene is TRBJ2-2, the V gene TRBV5-1; the D gene is possibly TRBD2 (6 bases). V lost 6 bases, J lost 0 bases, and 12 bases lay in between. This CDR3 is 15 amino acids long. Germline V gene lookup returns CDR1 SGHRS and CDR2 YFSETQ. For the CDR3, the DNA is TGCGCCAGCACCCCCGGGACTCCGAACACCGGGGAGCTGTTTTTT. Its translation: CASTPGTPNTGELFF.

The chain uses TRBV27 and TRBJ1-5; 7 bases fit TRBD1. CDR1 and CDR2 from the germline V gene are MNHEY and SMNVEV (reference sequence). This CDR3 contains 15 residues. V lost 8 bases and J lost 0; bases outside the gene matches: 7. CDR3 loop: CASGTAGRSNQPQHF. CDR3 nucleotides: TGTGCCAGCGGGACAGCGGGCCGTAGCAATCAGCCCCAGCATTTT.

This clone was seen a few times. The chain is built from TRBV7-9 and TRBJ1-1; unclear D gene. The CDR3 consists of 13 residues. CDR1 and CDR2 (germline): SEHNR, FQNEAQ (reference sequence). Trimming took 4 bases from V and 3 from J, leaving 9 bases between them. CDR3 nucleotides: TGTGCCAGCAGCTCCCCTTTCGACACTGAAGCTTTCTTT. This sequence encodes CASSSPFDTEAFF. The variable domain in full, with the rest retrieved from reference TRBV7-9 and TRBJ1-1, is DTGVSQNPRHKITKRGQNVTFRCDPISEHNRLYWYRQTLGQGPEFLTYFQNEAQLEKSRLLSDRFSAERPKGSFSTLEIQRTEQGDSAMYLCASSSPFDTEAFFGQGTRLTVV.